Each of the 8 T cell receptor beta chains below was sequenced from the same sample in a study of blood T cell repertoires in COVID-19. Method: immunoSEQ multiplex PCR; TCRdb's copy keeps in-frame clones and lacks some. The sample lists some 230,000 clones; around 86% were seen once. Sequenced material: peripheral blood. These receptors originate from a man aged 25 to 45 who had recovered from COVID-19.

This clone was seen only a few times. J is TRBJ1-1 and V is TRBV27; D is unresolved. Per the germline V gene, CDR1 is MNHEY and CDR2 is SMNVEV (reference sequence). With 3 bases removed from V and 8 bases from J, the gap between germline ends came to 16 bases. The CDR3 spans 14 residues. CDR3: CASSLEYTFSEAFF. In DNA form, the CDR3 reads TGTGCCAGCAGTTTGGAGTACACTTTTTCCGAAGCTTTCTTT.

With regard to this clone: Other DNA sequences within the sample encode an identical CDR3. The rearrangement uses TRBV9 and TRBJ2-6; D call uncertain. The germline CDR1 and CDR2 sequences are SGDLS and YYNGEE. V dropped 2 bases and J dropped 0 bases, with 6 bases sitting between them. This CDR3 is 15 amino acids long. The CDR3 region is CASSVGSSGANVLTF. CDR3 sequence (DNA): TGTGCCAGCAGCGTGGGCAGCTCTGGGGCCAACGTCCTGACTTTC.

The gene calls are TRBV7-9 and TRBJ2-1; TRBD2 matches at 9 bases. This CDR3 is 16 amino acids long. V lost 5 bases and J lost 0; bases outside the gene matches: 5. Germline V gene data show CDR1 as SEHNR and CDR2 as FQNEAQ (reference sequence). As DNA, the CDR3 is TGTGCCAGCAGCCCGAGCGGGGGGAGCTCCTACAATGAGCAGTTCTTC. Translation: CASSPSGGSSYNEQFF.

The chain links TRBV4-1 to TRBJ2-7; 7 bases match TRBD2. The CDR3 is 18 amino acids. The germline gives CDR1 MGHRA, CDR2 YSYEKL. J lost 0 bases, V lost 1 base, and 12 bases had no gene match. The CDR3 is CASSQGVSGATSSYEQYF. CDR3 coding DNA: TGCGCCAGCAGCCAAGGAGTGAGCGGGGCGACGAGCTCCTACGAGCAGTACTTC.

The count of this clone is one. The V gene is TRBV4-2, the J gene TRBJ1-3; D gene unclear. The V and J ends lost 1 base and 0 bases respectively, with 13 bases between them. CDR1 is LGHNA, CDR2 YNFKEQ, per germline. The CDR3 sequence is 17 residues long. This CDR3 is CASSQVKISSSGNTIYF. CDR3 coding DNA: TGTGCCAGCAGCCAAGTTAAAATCTCCAGCTCTGGAAACACCATATATTTT.

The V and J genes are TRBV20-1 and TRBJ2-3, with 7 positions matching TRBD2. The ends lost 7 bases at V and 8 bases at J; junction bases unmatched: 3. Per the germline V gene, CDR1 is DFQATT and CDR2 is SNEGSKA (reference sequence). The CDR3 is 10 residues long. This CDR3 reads CSVSGGTQYF. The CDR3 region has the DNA TGCAGTGTATCGGGGGGTACGCAGTATTTT.

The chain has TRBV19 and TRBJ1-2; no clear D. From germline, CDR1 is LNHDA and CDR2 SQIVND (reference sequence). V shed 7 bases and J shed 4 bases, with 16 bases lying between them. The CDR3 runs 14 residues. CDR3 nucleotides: TGTGCCAGTACCTTGGCCGTAGCGAGCTATGGCTACACCTTC. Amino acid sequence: CASTLAVASYGYTF.

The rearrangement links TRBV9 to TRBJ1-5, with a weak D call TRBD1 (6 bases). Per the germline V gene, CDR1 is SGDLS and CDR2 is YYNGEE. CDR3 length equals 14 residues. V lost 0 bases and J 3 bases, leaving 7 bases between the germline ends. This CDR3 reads CASSVGQDNQPQHF. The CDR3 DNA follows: TGTGCCAGCAGCGTAGGACAGGACAATCAGCCCCAGCATTTT.